Listed below are T cell receptor beta chains from one sample, sequenced in a study of glioma-infiltrating T cells. TCRdb re-analysed the multiplex PCR reads in MiXCR, keeping a single row per CDR3 protein. The repertoire includes about 190,000 distinct CDR3 sequences, approximately 30% of them detected once, and 20% to 25% sits in the top ten. Specimen: glioma tissue, nonneoplastic brain tissue, or PBMCs (not recorded which). Every receptor here comes from a human donor with low-grade glioma or glioblastoma, undergoing nonglioma brain surgery, or in good health (not recorded which). Both conserved end residues are part of each CDR3. Each record gives: clone size, D gene, V gene, J gene, CDR3 protein, CDR3 DNA. A D gene is named only where the DNA matches it firmly. Rows give clone size only sometimes, using once, few, many, or a class for an expanded clone.

clone_size: many; d_call: TRBD1; v_call: TRBV6-2/TRBV6-3; j_call: TRBJ1-1; cdr3_aa: CASSSGQGVSGFF; cdr3_nt: TGTGCCAGCAGCTCCGGACAGGGAGTTAGCGGTTTCTTT
clone_size: few; d_call: -; v_call: TRBV12-3/TRBV12-4; j_call: TRBJ2-1; cdr3_aa: CASSLSSSEFHNEQFF; cdr3_nt: TGTGCCAGCAGTTTGTCCTCTAGCGAGTTCCACAATGAGCAGTTCTTC
clone_size: many; d_call: TRBD1; v_call: TRBV4-1; j_call: TRBJ1-1; cdr3_aa: CASSQDRGLITEAFF; cdr3_nt: TGCGCCAGCAGCCAAGACAGGGGGCTAATTACTGAAGCTTTCTTT
clone_size: few; d_call: -; v_call: TRBV5-1; j_call: TRBJ2-1; cdr3_aa: CASSSSSIQEELSYNEQFF; cdr3_nt: TGCGCCAGCAGCTCCTCATCGATACAGGAGGAGCTTTCTTACAATGAGCAGTTCTTC
clone_size: many; d_call: TRBD1; v_call: TRBV6-6; j_call: TRBJ2-6; cdr3_aa: CASSYSQGSGANVLTF; cdr3_nt: TGTGCCAGCAGTTACTCACAGGGGTCTGGGGCCAACGTCCTGACTTTC
clone_size: few; d_call: -; v_call: TRBV3-1; j_call: TRBJ2-5; cdr3_aa: CASSHSGTAKETQYF; cdr3_nt: TGTGCCAGCAGCCATAGCGGGACAGCTAAAGAGACCCAGTACTTC
clone_size: many; d_call: -; v_call: TRBV20-1; j_call: TRBJ1-2; cdr3_aa: CSARAGANYGYTF; cdr3_nt: TGCAGTGCTAGAGCAGGGGCGAACTATGGCTACACCTTC
clone_size: many; d_call: -; v_call: TRBV12-3/TRBV12-4; j_call: TRBJ1-2; cdr3_aa: CASSRTKNGYTF; cdr3_nt: TGTGCCAGCAGCAGAACTAAGAATGGCTACACCTTC
clone_size: few; d_call: -; v_call: TRBV5-1; j_call: TRBJ1-2; cdr3_aa: CASSLVGNDYGYTF; cdr3_nt: TGCGCCAGCAGCTTGGTGGGGAATGACTATGGCTACACCTTC
clone_size: -; d_call: -; v_call: TRBV19; j_call: TRBJ1-4; cdr3_aa: CASKQLWVVEANEKLFF; cdr3_nt: TGTGCCAGTAAACAGCTATGGGTGGTGGAAGCTAATGAAAAACTGTTTTTT
clone_size: many; d_call: -; v_call: TRBV11-2; j_call: TRBJ1-3; cdr3_aa: CASSLGVQTGNTIYF; cdr3_nt: TGTGCCAGCTCATTAGGGGTCCAGACTGGAAACACCATATATTTT
clone_size: -; d_call: -; v_call: TRBV3-1; j_call: TRBJ1-2; cdr3_aa: CASGLDEYYGYTF; cdr3_nt: TGTGCCAGCGGCCTCGATGAATACTATGGCTACACCTTT
clone_size: few; d_call: -; v_call: TRBV6-4; j_call: TRBJ2-1; cdr3_aa: CASSDGREGHNEQFF; cdr3_nt: TGTGCCAGCAGTGACGGCAGGGAAGGGCACAATGAGCAGTTCTTC
clone_size: -; d_call: -; v_call: TRBV29-1; j_call: TRBJ2-7; cdr3_aa: CSVAQGPSNEQYF; cdr3_nt: TGCAGCGTTGCGCAGGGACCCTCCAACGAGCAGTACTTC
clone_size: few; d_call: -; v_call: TRBV7-9; j_call: TRBJ2-3; cdr3_aa: CASSLARDTQYF; cdr3_nt: TGTGCCAGCAGCTTAGCACGAGATACGCAGTATTTT
clone_size: -; d_call: -; v_call: TRBV6-2/TRBV6-3; j_call: TRBJ2-3; cdr3_aa: CASSYSGSSGDTQYF; cdr3_nt: TGTGCCAGCAGTTACTCGGGATCGTCCGGAGATACGCAGTATTTT
clone_size: many; d_call: TRBD1; v_call: TRBV7-9; j_call: TRBJ1-1; cdr3_aa: CATGQGPTEAFF; cdr3_nt: TGTGCCACCGGACAGGGGCCCACTGAAGCTTTCTTT
clone_size: many; d_call: TRBD1; v_call: TRBV20-1; j_call: TRBJ2-7; cdr3_aa: CSASKTGMNEQYF; cdr3_nt: TGCAGTGCTAGCAAGACAGGGATGAACGAGCAGTACTTC
clone_size: few; d_call: -; v_call: TRBV4-1; j_call: TRBJ1-4; cdr3_aa: CASSQGYSTNEKLFF; cdr3_nt: TGCGCCAGCAGCCAAGGATATTCTACGAATGAAAAACTGTTTTTT
clone_size: many; d_call: -; v_call: TRBV7-2; j_call: TRBJ1-1; cdr3_aa: CASSLRGAWGTEAFF; cdr3_nt: TGTGCCAGCAGCCTCCGGGGGGCTTGGGGCACTGAAGCTTTCTTT
clone_size: many; d_call: -; v_call: TRBV7-2; j_call: TRBJ1-5; cdr3_aa: CASSLVGGNSNQPQHF; cdr3_nt: TGTGCCAGCAGCTTAGTAGGAGGGAATAGCAATCAGCCCCAGCATTTT
clone_size: many; d_call: -; v_call: TRBV20-1; j_call: TRBJ1-3; cdr3_aa: CSASTSTDLSGNTIYF; cdr3_nt: TGCAGTGCTAGTACCTCGACAGATCTCTCTGGAAACACCATATATTTT
clone_size: few; d_call: -; v_call: TRBV19; j_call: TRBJ2-7; cdr3_aa: CASKLYSGPSYEQYF; cdr3_nt: TGTGCCAGTAAATTATACTCGGGACCATCCTACGAGCAGTACTTC
clone_size: -; d_call: -; v_call: TRBV4-3; j_call: TRBJ2-2; cdr3_aa: CASSQQTVAAGELFF; cdr3_nt: TGCGCCAGCAGCCAACAAACGGTAGCTGCCGGGGAGCTGTTTTTT
clone_size: once; d_call: -; v_call: TRBV5-1; j_call: TRBJ2-7; cdr3_aa: CASSLGRRVGTYEQYF; cdr3_nt: TGCGCCAGCAGCTTGGGTCGCAGGGTCGGAACCTACGAGCAGTACTTC
clone_size: -; d_call: -; v_call: TRBV30; j_call: TRBJ1-3; cdr3_aa: CAWVDRNSGNTIYF; cdr3_nt: TGTGCCTGGGTTGACAGGAACTCTGGAAACACCATATATTTT
clone_size: -; d_call: -; v_call: TRBV3-1; j_call: TRBJ2-7; cdr3_aa: CASSLGFFSYEQYF; cdr3_nt: TGTGCCAGCAGCTTAGGATTCTTTTCCTACGAGCAGTACTTC
clone_size: -; d_call: TRBD2; v_call: TRBV20-1; j_call: TRBJ2-5; cdr3_aa: CSARDYLTSGGRETQYF; cdr3_nt: TGCAGTGCTAGAGACTACCTGACTAGCGGGGGGAGAGAGACCCAGTACTTC
clone_size: -; d_call: -; v_call: TRBV19; j_call: TRBJ1-5; cdr3_aa: CASSPVTGNQPQHF; cdr3_nt: TGTGCCAGTAGTCCAGTGACAGGAAATCAGCCCCAGCATTTT
clone_size: many; d_call: -; v_call: TRBV10-3; j_call: TRBJ2-1; cdr3_aa: CAISESLFNNEQFF; cdr3_nt: TGTGCCATCAGTGAGTCTCTGTTCAACAATGAGCAGTTCTTC
clone_size: many; d_call: TRBD2; v_call: TRBV6-4; j_call: TRBJ2-1; cdr3_aa: CASSSTSGFYNEQFF; cdr3_nt: TGTGCCAGCAGCTCTACTAGCGGATTCTACAATGAGCAGTTCTTC
clone_size: many; d_call: TRBD2; v_call: TRBV18; j_call: TRBJ2-7; cdr3_aa: CASSPGTSGIYEQYF; cdr3_nt: TGTGCCAGCTCCCCCGGGACTAGCGGGATCTACGAGCAGTACTTC
clone_size: many; d_call: -; v_call: TRBV10-3; j_call: TRBJ1-1; cdr3_aa: CAISGNQGNTEAFF; cdr3_nt: TGTGCCATCAGTGGAAATCAGGGGAACACTGAAGCTTTCTTT
clone_size: -; d_call: -; v_call: TRBV4-1; j_call: TRBJ2-2; cdr3_aa: CASRQQGTSNTGELFF; cdr3_nt: TGCGCCAGCAGGCAACAGGGTACTTCGAACACCGGGGAGCTGTTTTTT
clone_size: few; d_call: TRBD1; v_call: TRBV5-1; j_call: TRBJ2-3; cdr3_aa: CASSFYRGQSTDTQYF; cdr3_nt: TGCGCCAGCAGCTTCTACAGGGGGCAAAGCACAGATACGCAGTATTTT
clone_size: many; d_call: TRBD1; v_call: TRBV24-1; j_call: TRBJ2-1; cdr3_aa: CATSDGTDNEQFF; cdr3_nt: TGTGCCACCTCTGACGGGACAGACAATGAGCAGTTCTTC
clone_size: many; d_call: -; v_call: TRBV12-3/TRBV12-4; j_call: TRBJ2-3; cdr3_aa: CASSALTTDTQYF; cdr3_nt: TGTGCCAGCAGTGCGCTTACCACAGATACGCAGTATTTT
clone_size: -; d_call: TRBD1; v_call: TRBV30; j_call: TRBJ2-1; cdr3_aa: CGTGQTYNEQFF; cdr3_nt: TGTGGTACGGGACAGACATACAATGAGCAGTTCTTC
clone_size: many; d_call: -; v_call: TRBV6-2/TRBV6-3; j_call: TRBJ1-1; cdr3_aa: CASSYPPRAGHGNTEAFF; cdr3_nt: TGTGCCAGCAGTTACCCCCCGCGGGCGGGGCACGGGAACACTGAAGCTTTCTTT
clone_size: many; d_call: TRBD1; v_call: TRBV7-2; j_call: TRBJ1-3; cdr3_aa: CASSSPGGGNTIYF; cdr3_nt: TGTGCCAGCAGCTCTCCAGGGGGCGGAAACACCATATATTTT
clone_size: many; d_call: TRBD1; v_call: TRBV20-1; j_call: TRBJ2-5; cdr3_aa: CSARDPYWTGGQETQYF; cdr3_nt: TGCAGTGCTAGAGATCCTTACTGGACAGGGGGCCAAGAGACCCAGTACTTC
clone_size: many; d_call: -; v_call: TRBV12-3/TRBV12-4; j_call: TRBJ2-3; cdr3_aa: CASRGGASDTQYF; cdr3_nt: TGTGCCAGCAGGGGGGGAGCCTCAGATACGCAGTATTTT
clone_size: many; d_call: -; v_call: TRBV20-1; j_call: TRBJ1-2; cdr3_aa: CSATGFANYGYTF; cdr3_nt: TGCAGTGCTACGGGATTTGCTAACTATGGCTACACCTTC
clone_size: -; d_call: -; v_call: TRBV20-1; j_call: TRBJ2-1; cdr3_aa: CSASSSGLDWEQFF; cdr3_nt: TGCAGTGCTAGCTCCTCCGGCCTTGATTGGGAGCAGTTCTTC
clone_size: -; d_call: -; v_call: TRBV28; j_call: TRBJ2-5; cdr3_aa: CASLPQTQYF; cdr3_nt: TGTGCCAGTCTACCCCAGACCCAGTACTTC
clone_size: few; d_call: -; v_call: TRBV18; j_call: TRBJ2-7; cdr3_aa: CASSPQQGYEQYF; cdr3_nt: TGTGCCAGCTCACCACAACAGGGCTACGAGCAGTACTTC
clone_size: -; d_call: TRBD1; v_call: TRBV29-1; j_call: TRBJ2-7; cdr3_aa: CSVFGTGANLRDEQYF; cdr3_nt: TGCAGCGTTTTCGGGACAGGGGCGAATTTGAGGGACGAGCAGTACTTC
clone_size: many; d_call: -; v_call: TRBV28; j_call: TRBJ2-2; cdr3_aa: CASRTTPGLGTRPGELFF; cdr3_nt: TGTGCCAGCAGAACAACGCCGGGACTGGGGACTCGACCCGGGGAGCTGTTTTTT
clone_size: many; d_call: TRBD2; v_call: TRBV27; j_call: TRBJ2-7; cdr3_aa: CASSFLAGDYEQYF; cdr3_nt: TGTGCCAGCAGTTTTCTAGCGGGGGACTACGAGCAGTACTTC
clone_size: many; d_call: -; v_call: TRBV5-8; j_call: TRBJ2-3; cdr3_aa: CATSLLTADTQYF; cdr3_nt: TGTGCCACCTCCTTACTTACCGCAGATACGCAGTATTTT